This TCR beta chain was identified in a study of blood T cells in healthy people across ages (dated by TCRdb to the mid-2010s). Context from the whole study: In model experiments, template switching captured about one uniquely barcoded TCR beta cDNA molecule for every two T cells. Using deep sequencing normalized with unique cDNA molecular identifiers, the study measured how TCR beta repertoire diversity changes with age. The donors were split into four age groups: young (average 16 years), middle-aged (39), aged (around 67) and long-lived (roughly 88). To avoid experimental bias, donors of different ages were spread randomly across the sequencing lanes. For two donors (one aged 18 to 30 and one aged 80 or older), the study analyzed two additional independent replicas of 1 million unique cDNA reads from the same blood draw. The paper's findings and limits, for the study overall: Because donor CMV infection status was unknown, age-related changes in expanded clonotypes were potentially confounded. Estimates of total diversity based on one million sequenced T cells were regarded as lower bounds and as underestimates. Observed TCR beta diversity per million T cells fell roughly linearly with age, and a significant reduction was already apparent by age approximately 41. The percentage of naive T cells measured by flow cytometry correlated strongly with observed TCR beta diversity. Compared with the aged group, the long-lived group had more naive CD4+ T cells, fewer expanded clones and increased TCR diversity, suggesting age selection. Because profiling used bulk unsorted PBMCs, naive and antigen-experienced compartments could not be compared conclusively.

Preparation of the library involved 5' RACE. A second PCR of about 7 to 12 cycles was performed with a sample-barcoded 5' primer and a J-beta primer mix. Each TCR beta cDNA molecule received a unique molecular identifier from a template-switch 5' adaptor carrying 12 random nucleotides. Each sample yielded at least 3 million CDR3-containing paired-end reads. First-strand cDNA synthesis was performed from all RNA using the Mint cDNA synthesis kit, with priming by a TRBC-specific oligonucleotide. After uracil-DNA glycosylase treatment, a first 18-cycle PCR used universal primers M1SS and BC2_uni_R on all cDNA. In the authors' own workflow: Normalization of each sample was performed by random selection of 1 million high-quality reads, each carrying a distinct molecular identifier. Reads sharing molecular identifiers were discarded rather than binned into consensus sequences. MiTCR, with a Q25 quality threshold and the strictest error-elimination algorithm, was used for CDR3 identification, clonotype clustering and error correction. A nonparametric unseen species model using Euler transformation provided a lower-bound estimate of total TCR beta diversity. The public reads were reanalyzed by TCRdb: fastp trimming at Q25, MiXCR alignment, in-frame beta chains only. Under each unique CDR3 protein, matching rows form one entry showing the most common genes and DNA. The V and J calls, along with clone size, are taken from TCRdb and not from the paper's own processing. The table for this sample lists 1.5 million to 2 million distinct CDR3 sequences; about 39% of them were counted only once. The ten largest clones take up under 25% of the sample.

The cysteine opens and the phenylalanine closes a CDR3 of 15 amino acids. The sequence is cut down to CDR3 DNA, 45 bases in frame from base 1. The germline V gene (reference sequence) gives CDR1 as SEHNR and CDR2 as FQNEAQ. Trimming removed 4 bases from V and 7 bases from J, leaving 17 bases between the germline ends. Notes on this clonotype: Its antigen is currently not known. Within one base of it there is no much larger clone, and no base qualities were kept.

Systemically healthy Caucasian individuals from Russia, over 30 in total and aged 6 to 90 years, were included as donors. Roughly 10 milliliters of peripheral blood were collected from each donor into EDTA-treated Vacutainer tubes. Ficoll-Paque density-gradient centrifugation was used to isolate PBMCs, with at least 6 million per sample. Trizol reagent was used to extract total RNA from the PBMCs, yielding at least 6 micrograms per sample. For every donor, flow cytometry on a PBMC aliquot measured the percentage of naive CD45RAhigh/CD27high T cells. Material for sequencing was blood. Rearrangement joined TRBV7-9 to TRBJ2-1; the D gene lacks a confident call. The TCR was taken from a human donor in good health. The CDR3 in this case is CASSSKLRGGNEQFF. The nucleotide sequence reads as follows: TGTGCCAGCAGCTCTAAACTGAGAGGCGGTAATGAGCAGTTCTTC.